A selection of T cell receptor beta chains follows, all from one sample in a study of blood T cell repertoires in COVID-19. Produced via immunoSEQ multiplex PCR; TCRdb's table is partial and in-frame only. The sample consists of over 200,000 clones, 70% to 90% of them appearing once. The sequenced material came from peripheral blood. The receptors derive from a woman aged 25 to 45 with acute or convalescent COVID-19. CDR3s include the opening cysteine and the closing phenylalanine or tryptophan. D genes are given only for firm matches. Clone size is given for some rows only: seen once, a few or many times, or a class if the clone is expanded.

V: TRBV7-2; D: NA; J: TRBJ2-1; size: few; CDR3: CASSLVFGSGHEQFF; DNA: TGTGCCAGCAGCTTAGTCTTCGGGAGTGGCCATGAGCAGTTCTTC
V: TRBV27; D: TRBD1; J: TRBJ2-7; size: NA; CDR3: CASSPGQGVFHEQYF; DNA: TGTGCCAGCAGTCCGGGACAGGGGGTATTCCACGAGCAGTACTTC
V: TRBV5-1; D: NA; J: TRBJ2-7; size: NA; CDR3: CASSQNIVDEQYF; DNA: TGCGCCAGCAGCCAGAATATTGTGGACGAGCAGTACTTC
V: TRBV19; D: TRBD1; J: TRBJ1-1; size: NA; CDR3: CARKDRENTEAFF; DNA: TGTGCCAGGAAAGACAGGGAGAACACTGAAGCTTTCTTT
V: TRBV27; D: TRBD2; J: TRBJ2-7; size: NA; CDR3: CASSWRGGYSYEQYF; DNA: TGTGCCAGCAGTTGGCGGGGGGGGTACTCCTACGAGCAGTACTTC
V: TRBV9; D: TRBD1; J: TRBJ2-7; size: NA; CDR3: CASSLNPVATGDYEQYF; DNA: TGTGCCAGCAGCCTCAATCCCGTGGCAACAGGGGACTACGAGCAGTACTTC
V: TRBV3-1/TRBV3-2; D: NA; J: TRBJ1-2; size: NA; CDR3: CASSQIWEASTYGYTF; DNA: TGTGCCAGCAGCCAGATATGGGAGGCCTCTACCTATGGCTACACCTTC
V: TRBV18; D: NA; J: TRBJ1-5; size: few; CDR3: CASSPFEVRNQPQHF; DNA: TGTGCCAGCTCACCCTTTGAGGTCCGGAATCAGCCCCAGCATTTT
V: TRBV30; D: NA; J: TRBJ1-5; size: NA; CDR3: CAWSHTGVGNQPQHF; DNA: TGTGCCTGGAGTCATACCGGGGTGGGGAATCAGCCCCAGCATTTT
V: TRBV4-2; D: NA; J: TRBJ2-6; size: NA; CDR3: CASSPAVNPGANVLTF; DNA: TGTGCCAGCAGCCCGGCGGTGAATCCTGGGGCCAACGTCCTGACTTTC
V: TRBV29-1; D: TRBD1; J: TRBJ2-7; size: NA; CDR3: CSVGLLTGSLREQYF; DNA: TGCAGCGTTGGCCTATTGACAGGGTCTCTTCGCGAGCAGTACTTC
V: TRBV3-1/TRBV3-2; D: NA; J: TRBJ1-2; size: NA; CDR3: CASSQGLINYGYTF; DNA: TGTGCCAGCAGCCAAGGACTAATTAACTATGGCTACACCTTC
V: TRBV5-1; D: TRBD1; J: TRBJ2-7; size: once; CDR3: CASSMRQGALYEQYF; DNA: TGCGCCAGCAGCATGCGACAGGGGGCGTTATACGAGCAGTACTTC
V: TRBV19; D: NA; J: TRBJ1-2; size: NA; CDR3: CASSMGSSSGLGKGLYGYTF; DNA: TGTGCCAGTAGTATGGGTTCCTCGTCGGGACTAGGTAAAGGACTATATGGCTACACCTTC
V: TRBV5-6; D: TRBD2; J: TRBJ2-1; size: NA; CDR3: CASRIAGGYNEQFF; DNA: TGTGCCAGCAGGATAGCGGGAGGATACAATGAGCAGTTCTTC
V: TRBV7-2; D: TRBD1; J: TRBJ1-3; size: NA; CDR3: CASTGKTGGSSGNTIYF; DNA: TGTGCCAGCACAGGGAAGACAGGGGGAAGCTCTGGAAACACCATATATTTT
V: TRBV14; D: NA; J: TRBJ2-7; size: NA; CDR3: CASSQEWGRASEQYF; DNA: TGTGCCAGCAGCCAAGAATGGGGCAGGGCCAGCGAGCAGTACTTC
V: TRBV9; D: TRBD1; J: TRBJ2-1; size: NA; CDR3: CASSVLTGGYNEQFF; DNA: TGTGCCAGCAGCGTACTGACAGGGGGCTACAATGAGCAGTTCTTC
V: TRBV10-3; D: NA; J: TRBJ2-7; size: once; CDR3: CAISESGMGSSYEQYF; DNA: TGTGCCATCAGTGAGTCGGGCATGGGGAGCTCCTACGAGCAGTACTTC
V: TRBV5-8; D: NA; J: TRBJ2-1; size: NA; CDR3: CASSRPGATYNEQFF; DNA: TGTGCCAGCAGCCGCCCGGGAGCAACCTACAATGAGCAGTTCTTC
V: TRBV4-3; D: TRBD1; J: TRBJ1-2; size: NA; CDR3: CASSAYRGSSDGYTF; DNA: TGCGCCAGCAGCGCGTACAGGGGCAGCTCCGATGGCTACACCTTC
V: TRBV29-1; D: NA; J: TRBJ2-1; size: NA; CDR3: CSVDRLGLYNEQFF; DNA: TGCAGCGTTGATAGGCTAGGACTGTACAATGAGCAGTTCTTC
V: TRBV11-2; D: TRBD2; J: TRBJ2-1; size: NA; CDR3: CASSFSLGLGHNEQFF; DNA: TGTGCCAGCAGCTTCAGTCTGGGACTAGGACACAATGAGCAGTTCTTC
V: TRBV5-1; D: TRBD1; J: TRBJ1-4; size: NA; CDR3: CASSLVAGGNEKLFF; DNA: TGCGCCAGCAGCTTGGTGGCAGGGGGTAATGAAAAACTGTTTTTT